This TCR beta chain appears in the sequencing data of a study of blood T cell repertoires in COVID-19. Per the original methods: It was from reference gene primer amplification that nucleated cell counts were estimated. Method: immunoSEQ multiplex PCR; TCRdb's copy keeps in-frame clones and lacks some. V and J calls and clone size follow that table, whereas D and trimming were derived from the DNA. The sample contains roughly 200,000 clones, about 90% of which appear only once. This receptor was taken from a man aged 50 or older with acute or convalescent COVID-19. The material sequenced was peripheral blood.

The CDR3 DNA sequence: TGTGCCAGCAGCGTAATATCAGGGAACACTGAAGCTTTCTTT. Translating gives CASSVISGNTEAFF. V is TRBV9 and J is TRBJ1-1; D ambiguous. The V gene lost 1 base and the J gene lost 1 base, with 8 bases spanning the gap. This CDR3 comprises 14 residues. CDR1 is SGDLS and CDR2 is YYNGEE in the germline V gene.